This TCR beta chain was identified in a study of cytomegalovirus exposure and HLA in healthy donors. A multiplex PCR was run with 60 Vbeta primers and 13 Jbeta primers. Measured with immunoSEQ multiplex PCR; TCRdb has only the in-frame clones, and not every one. The sample lists around 280,000 clones; about 90% were seen once. About this clone: Antigen specificity is unknown. A junction end diverges from the germline sequence, so it may reflect a read error.

Despite likely unrecorded immune exposures, the donors were nominally healthy at the time of sampling. This CDR3 has 12 residues. Germline values: CDR1 SEHNR, CDR2 FQNEAQ (reference sequence). Points from the study as a whole: A prior analysis recorded that most TCR beta V segments were productive about 87% or about 30% of the time. The Asian-associated ancestry cluster reportedly had fewer N-insertions than the roughly 700-donor mean in a later analysis. The study put 150 or so TCR beta chains on its list as cytomegalovirus-associated.

This chain links TRBV7-9 with TRBJ1-2; a weak D match, TRBD1 (6 bases). This receptor was taken from a woman aged 18-29 years in good health and CMV-seronegative. The source material was PBMCs. CDR3 in amino acids: CSSTVGGHGYTF. Here the CDR3 DNA reads TGTTCCAGCACGGTGGGGGGGCATGGCTACACCTTC. Combining the CDR3 with reference TRBV7-9 and TRBJ1-2 gives the whole variable domain DTGVSQNPRHKITKRGQNVTFRCDPISEHNRLYWYRQTLGQGPEFLTYFQNEAQLEKSRLLSDRFSAERPKGSFSTLEIQRTEQGDSAMYLCSSTVGGHGYTFGSGTRLTVV.